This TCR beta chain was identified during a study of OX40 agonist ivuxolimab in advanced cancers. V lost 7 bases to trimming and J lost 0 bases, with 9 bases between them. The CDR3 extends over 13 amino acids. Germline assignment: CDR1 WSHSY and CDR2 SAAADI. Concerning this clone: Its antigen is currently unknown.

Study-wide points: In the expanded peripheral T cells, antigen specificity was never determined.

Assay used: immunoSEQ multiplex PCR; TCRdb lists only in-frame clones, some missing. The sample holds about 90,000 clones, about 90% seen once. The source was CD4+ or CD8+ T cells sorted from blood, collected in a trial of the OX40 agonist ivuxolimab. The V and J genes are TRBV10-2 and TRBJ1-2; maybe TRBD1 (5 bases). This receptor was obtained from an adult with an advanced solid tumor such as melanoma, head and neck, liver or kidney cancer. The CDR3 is CASTRGSNYGYTF. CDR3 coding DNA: TGCGCCAGCACGAGGGGCTCTAACTATGGCTACACCTTC.